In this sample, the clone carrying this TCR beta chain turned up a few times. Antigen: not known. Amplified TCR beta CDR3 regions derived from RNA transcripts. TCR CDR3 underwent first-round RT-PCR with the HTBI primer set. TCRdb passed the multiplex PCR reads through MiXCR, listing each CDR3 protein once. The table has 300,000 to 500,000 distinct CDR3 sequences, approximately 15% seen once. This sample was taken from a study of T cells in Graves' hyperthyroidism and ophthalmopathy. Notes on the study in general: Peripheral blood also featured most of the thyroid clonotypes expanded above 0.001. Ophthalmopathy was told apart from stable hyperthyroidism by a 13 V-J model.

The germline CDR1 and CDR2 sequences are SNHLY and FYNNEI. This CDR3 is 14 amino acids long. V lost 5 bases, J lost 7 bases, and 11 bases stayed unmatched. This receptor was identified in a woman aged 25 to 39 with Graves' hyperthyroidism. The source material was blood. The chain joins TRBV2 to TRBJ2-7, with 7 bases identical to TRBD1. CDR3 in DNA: TGTGCCAGCAGTTTTGGGACAGCGAAGAGGGAGCAGTACTTC. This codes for CASSFGTAKREQYF. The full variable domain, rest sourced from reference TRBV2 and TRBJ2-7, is EPEVTQTPSHQVTQMGQEVILRCVPISNHLYFYWYRQILGQKVEFLVSFYNNEISEKSEIFDDQFSVERPDGSNFTLKIRSTKLEDSAMYFCASSFGTAKREQYFGPGTRLTVT.